This is a list of T cell receptor beta chains from one sample in a study of T cell responses to AZD1222 COVID-19 vaccine. Produced via immunoSEQ multiplex PCR; TCRdb's table is partial and in-frame only. The table records some 280,000 clones, 94% of them present only once. The sample was peripheral blood, taken 28 days after the second AZD1222 dose. These receptors were collected from an adult who received the AZD1222 COVID-19 vaccine. CDR3s include the opening cysteine and the closing phenylalanine or tryptophan. The order of the fields is clone size, D gene, V gene, J gene, CDR3 protein, CDR3 DNA. D genes are given only for firm matches. Clone size appears in some rows only: once, few, many, or a class for an expanded clone.

clone_size: NA
d_call: TRBD2
v_call: TRBV7-2
j_call: TRBJ2-5
cdr3_aa: CASSLASGAGTQYF
cdr3_nt: TGTGCCAGCAGCTTAGCTAGCGGGGCAGGGACCCAGTACTTC

clone_size: NA
d_call: NA
v_call: TRBV3-1/TRBV3-2
j_call: TRBJ2-3
cdr3_aa: CASSQAGGGTDTQYF
cdr3_nt: TGTGCCAGCAGCCAAGCGGGTGGGGGGACAGATACGCAGTATTTT

clone_size: once
d_call: NA
v_call: TRBV7-9
j_call: TRBJ1-2
cdr3_aa: CASSSRGGAGRANYGYTF
cdr3_nt: TGTGCCAGCAGCTCCCGGGGGGGGGCCGGTAGGGCTAACTATGGCTACACCTTC

clone_size: NA
d_call: NA
v_call: TRBV21-1
j_call: TRBJ1-5
cdr3_aa: CASSKFLGNQPQHF
cdr3_nt: TGTGCCAGCAGCAAATTCCTGGGGAATCAGCCCCAGCATTTT

clone_size: NA
d_call: NA
v_call: TRBV5-1
j_call: TRBJ1-4
cdr3_aa: CASSLALREKLFF
cdr3_nt: TGCGCCAGCAGCCTTGCCCTGCGGGAAAAACTGTTTTTT

clone_size: NA
d_call: NA
v_call: TRBV5-5
j_call: TRBJ1-3
cdr3_aa: CASSFRDGSGNTIYF
cdr3_nt: TGTGCCAGCAGCTTCCGGGACGGCTCTGGAAACACCATATATTTT

clone_size: NA
d_call: NA
v_call: TRBV6-6
j_call: TRBJ1-2
cdr3_aa: CASRLGGAYGYTF
cdr3_nt: TGTGCCAGCCGCCTCGGGGGCGCCTATGGCTACACCTTC

clone_size: NA
d_call: NA
v_call: TRBV19
j_call: TRBJ2-7
cdr3_aa: CASSIGPTPYEQYF
cdr3_nt: TGTGCCAGTAGTATAGGCCCAACCCCCTACGAGCAGTACTTC

clone_size: NA
d_call: TRBD2
v_call: TRBV15
j_call: TRBJ2-7
cdr3_aa: CATSRDRLAGSEQYF
cdr3_nt: TGTGCCACCAGCAGAGATAGGCTAGCGGGATCCGAGCAGTACTTC

clone_size: NA
d_call: NA
v_call: TRBV19
j_call: TRBJ1-2
cdr3_aa: CASSIEGSSVGYTF
cdr3_nt: TGTGCCAGTAGTATAGAGGGGTCTTCGGTTGGCTACACCTTC

clone_size: NA
d_call: TRBD2
v_call: TRBV5-4
j_call: TRBJ2-3
cdr3_aa: CASSSRLAGADTQYF
cdr3_nt: TGTGCCAGCAGCTCGCGGCTAGCGGGAGCAGATACGCAGTATTTT

clone_size: NA
d_call: NA
v_call: TRBV19
j_call: TRBJ1-2
cdr3_aa: CASSISRGPYGYTF
cdr3_nt: TGTGCCAGTAGTATATCTCGGGGACCCTATGGCTACACCTTC

clone_size: NA
d_call: NA
v_call: TRBV15
j_call: TRBJ2-7
cdr3_aa: CATSTGTSAYEQYF
cdr3_nt: TGTGCCACCAGCACAGGGACGTCCGCCTACGAGCAGTACTTC

clone_size: NA
d_call: NA
v_call: TRBV9
j_call: TRBJ2-3
cdr3_aa: CASSRLSPSSGATDTQYF
cdr3_nt: TGTGCCAGCAGCCGACTCTCTCCCTCTTCCGGTGCCACAGATACGCAGTATTTT

clone_size: once
d_call: TRBD2
v_call: TRBV7-6
j_call: TRBJ2-5
cdr3_aa: CASSRGGSETQYF
cdr3_nt: TGTGCCAGCAGCCGCGGGGGGTCGGAGACCCAGTACTTC

clone_size: NA
d_call: NA
v_call: TRBV30
j_call: TRBJ1-2
cdr3_aa: CAWSRGNYGYTF
cdr3_nt: TGTGCCTGGTCCCGGGGTAACTATGGCTACACCTTC

clone_size: NA
d_call: NA
v_call: TRBV2
j_call: TRBJ1-1
cdr3_aa: CASSGTGGAEAFF
cdr3_nt: TGTGCCAGCAGTGGGACGGGGGGGGCTGAAGCTTTCTTT

clone_size: NA
d_call: NA
v_call: TRBV5-5
j_call: TRBJ2-7
cdr3_aa: CASSLDRAIEQYF
cdr3_nt: TGTGCCAGCAGCTTGGACAGGGCGATCGAGCAGTACTTC

clone_size: NA
d_call: TRBD1
v_call: TRBV5-1
j_call: TRBJ2-3
cdr3_aa: CASKTGAAAGTQYF
cdr3_nt: TGCGCCAGCAAGACAGGGGCCGCAGCAGGTACGCAGTATTTT

clone_size: NA
d_call: NA
v_call: TRBV2
j_call: TRBJ1-5
cdr3_aa: CASSRPGVQPQHF
cdr3_nt: TGTGCCAGCAGTCGTCCAGGGGTTCAGCCCCAGCATTTT

clone_size: NA
d_call: NA
v_call: TRBV7-9
j_call: TRBJ2-1
cdr3_aa: CASSLFGGAGNEQFF
cdr3_nt: TGTGCCAGCAGCTTATTCGGCGGGGCGGGAAATGAGCAGTTCTTC

clone_size: NA
d_call: NA
v_call: TRBV28
j_call: TRBJ2-7
cdr3_aa: CASRFSYRDEQYF
cdr3_nt: TGTGCCAGCAGGTTCTCTTACAGGGACGAGCAGTACTTC

clone_size: once
d_call: NA
v_call: TRBV27
j_call: TRBJ1-5
cdr3_aa: CASRLTGHQPQHF
cdr3_nt: TGTGCCAGCCGTCTTACGGGGCATCAGCCCCAGCATTTT

clone_size: NA
d_call: NA
v_call: TRBV27
j_call: TRBJ1-2
cdr3_aa: CASSSLRGVDYGYTF
cdr3_nt: TGTGCCAGCAGTTCCCTCAGGGGCGTCGACTATGGCTACACCTTC

clone_size: NA
d_call: NA
v_call: TRBV15
j_call: TRBJ2-1
cdr3_aa: CATSRSGEEQFF
cdr3_nt: TGTGCCACCAGCAGGAGCGGAGAGGAGCAGTTCTTC

clone_size: NA
d_call: NA
v_call: TRBV19
j_call: TRBJ1-5
cdr3_aa: CASRTEGQPQHF
cdr3_nt: TGTGCCAGTAGGACAGAGGGCCAGCCCCAGCATTTT

clone_size: NA
d_call: NA
v_call: TRBV11-2
j_call: TRBJ2-7
cdr3_aa: CASSLIMGSSYEQYF
cdr3_nt: TGTGCCAGCAGCTTAATTATGGGAAGCTCCTACGAGCAGTACTTC

clone_size: NA
d_call: NA
v_call: TRBV11-2
j_call: TRBJ1-1
cdr3_aa: CASSSRAASNTEAFF
cdr3_nt: TGTGCCAGCAGCTCAAGGGCAGCTTCTAACACTGAAGCTTTCTTT

clone_size: NA
d_call: NA
v_call: TRBV19
j_call: TRBJ2-5
cdr3_aa: CASSIKGLETQYF
cdr3_nt: TGTGCCAGTAGTATAAAGGGGTTGGAGACCCAGTACTTC

clone_size: NA
d_call: TRBD1
v_call: TRBV7-2
j_call: TRBJ2-3
cdr3_aa: CASSERGQPSTDTQYF
cdr3_nt: TGTGCCAGCAGCGAGAGGGGACAGCCTAGCACAGATACGCAGTATTTT

clone_size: NA
d_call: NA
v_call: TRBV7-9
j_call: TRBJ2-1
cdr3_aa: CASSSGPRRDEQFF
cdr3_nt: TGTGCCAGCAGCTCTGGACCTCGAAGGGATGAGCAGTTCTTC

clone_size: NA
d_call: NA
v_call: TRBV3-1/TRBV3-2
j_call: TRBJ1-1
cdr3_aa: CASSLLDEAFF
cdr3_nt: TGTGCCAGCAGCCTCCTCGACGAAGCTTTCTTT

clone_size: NA
d_call: TRBD1
v_call: TRBV6-5
j_call: TRBJ2-3
cdr3_aa: CASSYSGGEADTQYF
cdr3_nt: TGTGCCAGCAGTTACTCAGGGGGCGAGGCAGATACGCAGTATTTT

clone_size: NA
d_call: NA
v_call: TRBV2
j_call: TRBJ2-7
cdr3_aa: CASSAVYEQYF
cdr3_nt: TGTGCCAGCAGTGCGGTCTACGAGCAGTACTTC

clone_size: NA
d_call: NA
v_call: TRBV28
j_call: TRBJ1-2
cdr3_aa: CASSRDYGYTF
cdr3_nt: TGTGCCAGCAGCAGGGACTATGGCTACACCTTC

clone_size: NA
d_call: NA
v_call: TRBV9
j_call: TRBJ2-3
cdr3_aa: CASSLRGSKGPGDTQYF
cdr3_nt: TGTGCCAGCAGCCTACGGGGTTCTAAGGGCCCCGGGGATACGCAGTATTTT

clone_size: NA
d_call: NA
v_call: TRBV9
j_call: TRBJ1-2
cdr3_aa: CASSVSVEPNYGYTF
cdr3_nt: TGTGCCAGCAGCGTATCGGTGGAACCGAACTATGGCTACACCTTC

clone_size: NA
d_call: NA
v_call: TRBV5-1
j_call: TRBJ2-7
cdr3_aa: CASSLGQVLSYEQYF
cdr3_nt: TGCGCCAGCAGCTTGGGTCAGGTCCTATCCTACGAGCAGTACTTC

clone_size: NA
d_call: TRBD2
v_call: TRBV27
j_call: TRBJ2-2
cdr3_aa: CASRPSGVIAGELFF
cdr3_nt: TGTGCCAGCAGGCCTAGCGGGGTGATCGCCGGGGAGCTGTTTTTT

clone_size: NA
d_call: NA
v_call: TRBV27
j_call: TRBJ1-3
cdr3_aa: CASSFRGGNTIYF
cdr3_nt: TGTGCCAGCAGTTTTCGTGGGGGAAACACCATATATTTT